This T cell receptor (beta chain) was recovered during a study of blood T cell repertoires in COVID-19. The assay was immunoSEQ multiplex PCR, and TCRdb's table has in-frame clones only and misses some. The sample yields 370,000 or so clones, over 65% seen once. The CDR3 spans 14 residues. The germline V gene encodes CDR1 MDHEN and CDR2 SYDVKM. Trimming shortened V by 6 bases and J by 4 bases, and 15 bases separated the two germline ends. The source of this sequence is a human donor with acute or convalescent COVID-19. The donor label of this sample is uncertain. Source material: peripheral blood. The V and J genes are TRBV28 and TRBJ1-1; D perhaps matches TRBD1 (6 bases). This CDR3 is CASRRVTGPTEAFF. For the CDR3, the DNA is TGTGCCAGCAGGCGGGTGACAGGTCCCACTGAAGCTTTCTTT. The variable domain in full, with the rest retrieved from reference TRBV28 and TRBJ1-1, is DVKVTQSSRYLVKRTGEKVFLECVQDMDHENMFWYRQDPGLGLRLIYFSYDVKMKEKGDIPEGYSVSREKKERFSLILESASTNQTSMYLCASRRVTGPTEAFFGQGTRLTVV.